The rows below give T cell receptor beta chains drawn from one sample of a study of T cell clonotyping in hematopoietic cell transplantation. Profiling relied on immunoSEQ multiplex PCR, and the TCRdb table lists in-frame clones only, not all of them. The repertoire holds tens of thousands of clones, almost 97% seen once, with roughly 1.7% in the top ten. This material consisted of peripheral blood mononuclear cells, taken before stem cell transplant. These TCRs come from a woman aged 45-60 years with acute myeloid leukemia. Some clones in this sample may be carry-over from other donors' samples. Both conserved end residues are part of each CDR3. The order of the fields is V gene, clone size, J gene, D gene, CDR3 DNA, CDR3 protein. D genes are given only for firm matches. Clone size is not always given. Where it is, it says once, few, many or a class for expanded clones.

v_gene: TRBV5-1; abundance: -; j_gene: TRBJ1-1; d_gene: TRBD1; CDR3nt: TGCGCCAGCAGCCCCTGGACAGGAGCTAACACTGAAGCTTTCTTT; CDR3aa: CASSPWTGANTEAFF
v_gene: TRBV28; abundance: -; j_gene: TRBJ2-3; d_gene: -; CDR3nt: TGTGCCAGCAGTTTAAGGTATTCTACAGATACGCAGTATTTT; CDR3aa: CASSLRYSTDTQYF
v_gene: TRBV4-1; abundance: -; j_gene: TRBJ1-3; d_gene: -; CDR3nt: TGCGCCAGCAGCCAAGATTGGGCAGGGGATCGGAACACCATATATTTT; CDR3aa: CASSQDWAGDRNTIYF
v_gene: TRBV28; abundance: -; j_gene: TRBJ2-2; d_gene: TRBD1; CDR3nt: TGTGCCAGCAACACCCCATGGACAGGGGCCGGGGAGCTGTTTTTT; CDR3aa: CASNTPWTGAGELFF
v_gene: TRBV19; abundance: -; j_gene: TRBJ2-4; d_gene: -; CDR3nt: TGTGCCAGTATCGCACCGACTTCGGGGGTGGCCAAAAACATTCAGTACTTC; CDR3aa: CASIAPTSGVAKNIQYF
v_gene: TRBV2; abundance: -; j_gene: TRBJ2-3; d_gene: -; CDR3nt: TGTGCCAGCGCTAAAAAACCCCACCAGGCAGATACGCAGTATTTT; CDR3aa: CASAKKPHQADTQYF
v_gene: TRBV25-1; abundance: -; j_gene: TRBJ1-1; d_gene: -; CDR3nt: TGTGCCAGCGGGAGGGGGGGCGGCACTGAAGCTTTCTTT; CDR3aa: CASGRGGGTEAFF
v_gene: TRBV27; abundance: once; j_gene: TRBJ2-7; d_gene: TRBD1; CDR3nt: TGTGCCAGCAGGGGGGACAGCCTCTACGAGCAGTACTTC; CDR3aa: CASRGDSLYEQYF
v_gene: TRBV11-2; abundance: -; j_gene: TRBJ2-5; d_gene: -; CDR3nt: TGTGCCAGCAGCTCCTCGGGTGGGCGCGATGGGACCCAGTACTTC; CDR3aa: CASSSSGGRDGTQYF
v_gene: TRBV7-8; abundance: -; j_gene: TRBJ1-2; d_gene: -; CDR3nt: TGTGCCAGCAGCTTTGGGGGTAATGACTATGGCTACACCTTC; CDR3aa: CASSFGGNDYGYTF
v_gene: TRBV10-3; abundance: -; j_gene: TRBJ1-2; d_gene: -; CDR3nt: TGTGCCATCAGAGGGACGGCGAGCTATGGCTACACCTTC; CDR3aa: CAIRGTASYGYTF
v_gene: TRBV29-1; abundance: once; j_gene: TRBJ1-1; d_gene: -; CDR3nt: TGCAGCGTTTCTAAAACAGGCGGGAAAACTGAAGCTTTCTTT; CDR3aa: CSVSKTGGKTEAFF
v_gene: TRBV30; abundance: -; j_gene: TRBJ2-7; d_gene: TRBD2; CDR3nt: TGTGCCTACCTCCCGAGTTGGAGCGGGAGACCCTACGAGCAGTACTTC; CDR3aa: CAYLPSWSGRPYEQYF
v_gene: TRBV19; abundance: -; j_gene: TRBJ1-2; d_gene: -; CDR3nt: TGTGCCAGTAGTATAGGACCCCTCGGTGGCTACACCTTC; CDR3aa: CASSIGPLGGYTF
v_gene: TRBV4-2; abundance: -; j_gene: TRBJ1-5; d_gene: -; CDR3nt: TGTGCCAGCAGCCAAGATCCAAGCAATCAGCCCCAGCATTTT; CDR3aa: CASSQDPSNQPQHF
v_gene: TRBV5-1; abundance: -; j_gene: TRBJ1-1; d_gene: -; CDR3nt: TGCGCCAGCAGCAGACGAGAGGACGGGCCTCAAGCTTTCTTT; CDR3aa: CASSRREDGPQAFF
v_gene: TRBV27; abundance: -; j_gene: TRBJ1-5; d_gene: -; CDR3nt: TGTGCCAGCCAGGCCATACTTAGCAATCAGCCCCAGCATTTT; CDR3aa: CASQAILSNQPQHF
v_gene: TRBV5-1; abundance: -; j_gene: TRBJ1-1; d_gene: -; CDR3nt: TGCGCCAGCAGCTTGGACACTCTGAACACTGAAGCTTTCTTT; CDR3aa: CASSLDTLNTEAFF
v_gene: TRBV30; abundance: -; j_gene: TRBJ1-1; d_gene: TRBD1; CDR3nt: TGTGCCTGGAGTGTGACAGGGTGGGGTGAAGCTTTCTTT; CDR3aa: CAWSVTGWGEAFF
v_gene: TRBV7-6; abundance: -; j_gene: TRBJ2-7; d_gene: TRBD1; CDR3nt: TGTGCCAGCAGCTTAGAGGGACAGGGATCCTACGAGCAGTACTTC; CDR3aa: CASSLEGQGSYEQYF